A selection of T cell receptor beta chains follows, all from one sample in a study of blood T cells in healthy people across ages. MiXCR was run by TCRdb on the 5' RACE reads, yielding one entry per CDR3 protein. This table holds some 1.8 million distinct CDR3 sequences, 30% to 40% found once. The sample comprised blood. These receptors were obtained from a human donor in good health. Both conserved end residues are part of each CDR3. A D gene is named only where the DNA matches it firmly. The size entry is marked missing in some rows and otherwise reads once, few, many or a size class.

v_gene: TRBV6-6
d_gene: .
abundance: few
j_gene: TRBJ2-2
CDR3aa: CASSYGSGELFF
CDR3nt: TGTGCCAGCAGTTATGGGTCCGGGGAGCTGTTTTTT

v_gene: TRBV6-2/TRBV6-3
d_gene: .
abundance: few
j_gene: TRBJ1-2
CDR3aa: CASLDRLYGYTF
CDR3nt: TGTGCCAGCCTTGACAGACTCTATGGCTACACCTTC

v_gene: TRBV29-1
d_gene: .
abundance: .
j_gene: TRBJ2-3
CDR3aa: CSVSGLTSTDTQYF
CDR3nt: TGCAGCGTCTCGGGATTGACGAGCACAGATACGCAGTATTTT

v_gene: TRBV6-4
d_gene: .
abundance: .
j_gene: TRBJ2-4
CDR3aa: CASSEGPGGNIQYF
CDR3nt: TGTGCCAGCAGTGAGGGGCCTGGGGGAAACATTCAGTACTTC

v_gene: TRBV7-9
d_gene: TRBD1
abundance: .
j_gene: TRBJ2-7
CDR3aa: CASSARGRQGIRYEQYF
CDR3nt: TGTGCCAGCAGCGCTCGAGGCCGACAGGGGATAAGGTACGAGCAGTACTTC

v_gene: TRBV6-5
d_gene: TRBD2
abundance: .
j_gene: TRBJ2-1
CDR3aa: CANSLTLGTRGNEQFF
CDR3nt: TGTGCCAACAGTCTGACGCTCGGGACTAGAGGCAATGAGCAGTTCTTC

v_gene: TRBV30
d_gene: .
abundance: .
j_gene: TRBJ2-7
CDR3aa: CAWGQYEQYF
CDR3nt: TGTGCCTGGGGACAGTACGAGCAGTACTTC

v_gene: TRBV28
d_gene: .
abundance: .
j_gene: TRBJ2-1
CDR3aa: CASSPPSDGVEQFF
CDR3nt: TGTGCCAGCAGTCCCCCGTCCGATGGGGTTGAGCAGTTCTTC

v_gene: TRBV20-1
d_gene: .
abundance: .
j_gene: TRBJ1-2
CDR3aa: CSASMGRGGYTF
CDR3nt: TGCAGTGCTAGTATGGGGCGGGGTGGCTACACCTTC

v_gene: TRBV20-1
d_gene: TRBD2
abundance: .
j_gene: TRBJ2-1
CDR3aa: CSASMASGGPNNEQFF
CDR3nt: TGCAGTGCTAGTATGGCTAGCGGGGGCCCTAACAATGAGCAGTTCTTC

v_gene: TRBV4-1
d_gene: .
abundance: .
j_gene: TRBJ2-1
CDR3aa: CASSQEGGPNEQFF
CDR3nt: TGCGCCAGCAGCCAAGAGGGGGGCCCTAATGAGCAGTTCTTC

v_gene: TRBV29-1
d_gene: .
abundance: .
j_gene: TRBJ1-1
CDR3aa: CSVEWVGREAFF
CDR3nt: TGCAGCGTTGAATGGGTTGGCAGGGAGGCTTTCTTT

v_gene: TRBV5-4
d_gene: .
abundance: .
j_gene: TRBJ2-1
CDR3aa: CASSLWGSDEQFF
CDR3nt: TGTGCCAGCAGCTTGTGGGGATCCGATGAGCAGTTCTTC

v_gene: TRBV12-3/TRBV12-4
d_gene: .
abundance: many
j_gene: TRBJ1-5
CDR3aa: CASSFDSSNQPQHF
CDR3nt: TGTGCCAGCAGTTTCGACAGCAGCAATCAGCCCCAGCATTTT

v_gene: TRBV7-2
d_gene: .
abundance: .
j_gene: TRBJ2-5
CDR3aa: CASSPRDTAPETQYF
CDR3nt: TGTGCCAGCAGCCCGCGGGACACCGCGCCGGAGACCCAGTACTTC

v_gene: TRBV20-1
d_gene: TRBD1
abundance: .
j_gene: TRBJ1-1
CDR3aa: CSARAGTGKNTEAFF
CDR3nt: TGCAGTGCTAGGGCCGGGACAGGAAAGAACACTGAAGCTTTCTTT

v_gene: TRBV4-2
d_gene: .
abundance: .
j_gene: TRBJ1-2
CDR3aa: CASSQDQWTSYGYTF
CDR3nt: TGTGCCAGCAGCCAAGATCAGTGGACGAGCTATGGCTACACCTTC

v_gene: TRBV20-1
d_gene: .
abundance: .
j_gene: TRBJ1-2
CDR3aa: CSASSAEFRGYTF
CDR3nt: TGCAGTGCTAGTTCTGCCGAGTTTCGGGGCTACACCTTC

v_gene: TRBV27
d_gene: .
abundance: once
j_gene: TRBJ1-2
CDR3aa: CASSKTGTYGYIF
CDR3nt: TGTGCCAGCAGCAAAACAGGTACCTATGGCTACATCTTC

v_gene: TRBV2
d_gene: .
abundance: .
j_gene: TRBJ2-7
CDR3aa: CASSILALTNSYEQYF
CDR3nt: TGTGCCAGCAGCATCCTCGCGCTGACTAACTCCTACGAGCAGTACTTC

v_gene: TRBV6-2/TRBV6-3
d_gene: .
abundance: .
j_gene: TRBJ1-5
CDR3aa: CASRTVGGQPQHF
CDR3nt: TGTGCCAGCAGGACAGTAGGCGGTCAGCCCCAGCATTTT

v_gene: TRBV6-2/TRBV6-3
d_gene: TRBD1
abundance: .
j_gene: TRBJ1-5
CDR3aa: CASSYVDRGSNQPQHF
CDR3nt: TGTGCCAGCAGTTACGTAGACAGGGGAAGTAATCAGCCCCAGCATTTT

v_gene: TRBV7-3
d_gene: .
abundance: few
j_gene: TRBJ1-1
CDR3aa: CASSLGRQSRVAFF
CDR3nt: TGTGCCAGCAGCTTAGGTAGGCAGAGTCGGGTAGCTTTCTTT

v_gene: TRBV25-1
d_gene: .
abundance: few
j_gene: TRBJ2-7
CDR3aa: CASIVRKGRGSRDEQYF
CDR3nt: TGTGCCAGCATTGTCCGAAAAGGGCGTGGGTCTAGGGACGAGCAGTACTTC

v_gene: TRBV20-1
d_gene: .
abundance: .
j_gene: TRBJ1-2
CDR3aa: CSARDLGRELGGYTF
CDR3nt: TGCAGTGCTAGAGATCTCGGCAGGGAATTGGGGGGCTACACCTTC

v_gene: TRBV6-2/TRBV6-3
d_gene: TRBD1
abundance: .
j_gene: TRBJ2-1
CDR3aa: CASRWTGINEQFF
CDR3nt: TGTGCCAGCAGGTGGACAGGGATCAATGAGCAGTTCTTC

v_gene: TRBV10-3
d_gene: .
abundance: .
j_gene: TRBJ2-1
CDR3aa: CAISVSDSHSNEQFF
CDR3nt: TGTGCCATCAGTGTATCAGATAGCCATTCCAATGAGCAGTTCTTC

v_gene: TRBV27
d_gene: .
abundance: .
j_gene: TRBJ2-7
CDR3aa: CASGLYFPLLYEQYF
CDR3nt: TGTGCCAGCGGTTTATACTTTCCTCTACTCTACGAGCAGTACTTC

v_gene: TRBV7-3
d_gene: TRBD1
abundance: many
j_gene: TRBJ1-2
CDR3aa: CASSPGTGAGYTF
CDR3nt: TGTGCCAGCAGCCCTGGGACAGGGGCTGGCTACACCTTC

v_gene: TRBV5-1
d_gene: .
abundance: few
j_gene: TRBJ2-5
CDR3aa: CASSALVGTQETQYF
CDR3nt: TGCGCCAGCAGCGCATTAGTCGGGACCCAAGAGACCCAGTACTTC

v_gene: TRBV15
d_gene: .
abundance: .
j_gene: TRBJ2-1
CDR3aa: CATSRVRNEQFF
CDR3nt: TGTGCCACCAGCAGAGTCAGGAATGAGCAGTTCTTC

v_gene: TRBV29-1
d_gene: .
abundance: .
j_gene: TRBJ1-1
CDR3aa: CSVEEGRGTEAFF
CDR3nt: TGCAGCGTTGAAGAGGGCCGTGGCACTGAAGCTTTCTTT

v_gene: TRBV6-5
d_gene: .
abundance: many
j_gene: TRBJ2-6
CDR3aa: CASSKRSVSGANVLTF
CDR3nt: TGTGCCAGCAGCAAACGGTCGGTCTCTGGGGCCAACGTCCTGACTTTC

v_gene: TRBV7-2
d_gene: .
abundance: few
j_gene: TRBJ2-7
CDR3aa: CASSFRLTYEQYF
CDR3nt: TGTGCCAGCAGCTTCAGGCTCACCTACGAGCAGTACTTC

v_gene: TRBV28
d_gene: TRBD1
abundance: few
j_gene: TRBJ1-2
CDR3aa: CASSYTGPGGYGYTF
CDR3nt: TGTGCCAGCAGTTACACAGGGCCAGGGGGCTATGGCTACACCTTC

v_gene: TRBV6-1
d_gene: .
abundance: .
j_gene: TRBJ1-2
CDR3aa: CASSEAGYGYTF
CDR3nt: TGTGCCAGCAGTGAAGCTGGCTATGGCTACACCTTC

v_gene: TRBV29-1
d_gene: .
abundance: .
j_gene: TRBJ1-2
CDR3aa: CGVRTGSYGYTF
CDR3nt: TGCGGCGTGCGGACGGGCAGCTATGGCTACACCTTC

v_gene: TRBV4-3
d_gene: TRBD1
abundance: .
j_gene: TRBJ2-5
CDR3aa: CASSHNTGGAGEQYF
CDR3nt: TGCGCCAGCAGCCATAACACAGGGGGCGCGGGGGAGCAGTACTTC

v_gene: TRBV27
d_gene: TRBD2
abundance: .
j_gene: TRBJ2-1
CDR3aa: CASNGVAGGREFF
CDR3nt: TGTGCCAGCAATGGGGTAGCGGGGGGCAGGGAGTTCTTC

v_gene: TRBV12-3/TRBV12-4
d_gene: TRBD1
abundance: few
j_gene: TRBJ1-2
CDR3aa: CASSPRGASGYTF
CDR3nt: TGTGCCAGCAGCCCCAGGGGGGCTAGTGGCTACACCTTC

v_gene: TRBV7-2
d_gene: .
abundance: .
j_gene: TRBJ1-3
CDR3aa: CASSFGESTIYF
CDR3nt: TGTGCCAGCAGCTTTGGGGAATCCACCATATATTTT

v_gene: TRBV12-3/TRBV12-4
d_gene: .
abundance: .
j_gene: TRBJ1-5
CDR3aa: CASSRGGRSNQPQHF
CDR3nt: TGTGCCAGCAGTAGGGGGGGACGGAGCAATCAGCCCCAGCATTTT

v_gene: TRBV10-3
d_gene: .
abundance: .
j_gene: TRBJ2-3
CDR3aa: CAIGDAGIDTQYF
CDR3nt: TGTGCCATCGGTGACGCGGGGATAGATACGCAGTATTTT

v_gene: TRBV4-1
d_gene: .
abundance: .
j_gene: TRBJ1-2
CDR3aa: CASSLLTPVFGYTF
CDR3nt: TGCGCCAGCAGCCTCTTGACACCGGTTTTTGGCTACACCTTC

v_gene: TRBV6-1
d_gene: TRBD1
abundance: few
j_gene: TRBJ2-5
CDR3aa: CASSEAPPGTGDLWTQYF
CDR3nt: TGTGCCAGCAGTGAAGCGCCTCCAGGGACAGGGGATTTGTGGACCCAGTACTTC

v_gene: TRBV20-1
d_gene: TRBD1
abundance: few
j_gene: TRBJ1-5
CDR3aa: CSAIGQGSNQPQHF
CDR3nt: TGCAGTGCTATCGGACAGGGGTCCAATCAGCCCCAGCATTTT

v_gene: TRBV5-1
d_gene: .
abundance: .
j_gene: TRBJ2-3
CDR3aa: CASSLQGDGIDTQYF
CDR3nt: TGCGCCAGCAGCTTGCAGGGCGACGGGATAGATACGCAGTATTTT

v_gene: TRBV11-2
d_gene: .
abundance: .
j_gene: TRBJ1-1
CDR3aa: CASSFWVQKNTEAFF
CDR3nt: TGTGCCAGCAGCTTCTGGGTCCAGAAGAACACTGAAGCTTTCTTT

v_gene: TRBV7-3
d_gene: TRBD1
abundance: .
j_gene: TRBJ2-5
CDR3aa: CASSLNGQGTAQYF
CDR3nt: TGTGCCAGCAGCTTAAACGGACAGGGGACGGCCCAGTACTTC

v_gene: TRBV12-3/TRBV12-4
d_gene: .
abundance: .
j_gene: TRBJ1-2
CDR3aa: CAGSLLEFHGYTF
CDR3nt: TGTGCCGGCAGTCTGTTGGAATTTCATGGCTACACCTTC

v_gene: TRBV28
d_gene: .
abundance: .
j_gene: TRBJ2-7
CDR3aa: CASSLRGPHEQYF
CDR3nt: TGTGCCAGCAGTTTACGGGGACCCCACGAGCAGTACTTC

v_gene: TRBV5-1
d_gene: .
abundance: .
j_gene: TRBJ2-3
CDR3aa: CASSNGGPSTDTQYF
CDR3nt: TGCGCCAGCAGCAACGGGGGACCTAGCACAGATACGCAGTATTTT

v_gene: TRBV7-2
d_gene: TRBD1
abundance: few
j_gene: TRBJ2-3
CDR3aa: CASSLARGRIDTQYF
CDR3nt: TGTGCCAGCAGCTTAGCGAGGGGGCGTATAGATACGCAGTATTTT

v_gene: TRBV20-1
d_gene: .
abundance: few
j_gene: TRBJ2-3
CDR3aa: CSARRPTAFTDTQYF
CDR3nt: TGCAGTGCTAGACGGCCAACTGCCTTCACAGATACGCAGTATTTT

v_gene: TRBV5-1
d_gene: TRBD1
abundance: few
j_gene: TRBJ2-7
CDR3aa: CASSLDDRAPYEQYF
CDR3nt: TGCGCCAGCAGCTTGGATGACAGGGCTCCCTACGAGCAGTACTTC

v_gene: TRBV29-1
d_gene: TRBD2
abundance: .
j_gene: TRBJ2-1
CDR3aa: CSASRAGEGEQFF
CDR3nt: TGCAGCGCCTCTAGGGCGGGGGAAGGTGAGCAGTTCTTC

v_gene: TRBV20-1
d_gene: .
abundance: few
j_gene: TRBJ2-3
CDR3aa: CSAPTQGADTQYF
CDR3nt: TGCAGTGCTCCCACCCAGGGAGCAGATACGCAGTATTTT

v_gene: TRBV7-2
d_gene: TRBD1
abundance: .
j_gene: TRBJ1-4
CDR3aa: CASSPTAGGEKLFF
CDR3nt: TGTGCCAGCAGCCCTACCGCAGGGGGAGAAAAACTGTTTTTT

v_gene: TRBV11-2
d_gene: .
abundance: few
j_gene: TRBJ2-7
CDR3aa: CASSLSPSGEQYF
CDR3nt: TGTGCCAGCAGCTTATCTCCCTCGGGGGAGCAGTACTTC

v_gene: TRBV28
d_gene: .
abundance: .
j_gene: TRBJ2-1
CDR3aa: CASSLVTRGRNEQFF
CDR3nt: TGTGCCAGCAGTTTAGTTACCAGGGGACGCAATGAGCAGTTCTTC